What follows describes a single T cell receptor (beta chain). This sample was taken from a study of control samples from healthy donors and cancer patients. TCRdb keeps only in-frame clones here, not all; method: immunoSEQ multiplex PCR. The sample gives about 160,000 clones, around 95% of which show up once; over 6.5% is in the top ten. V lost 3 bases and J lost 0, with 9 bases in between. Germline-derived CDR1 and CDR2 are GTSNPN and SVGIG (reference sequence). CDR3 length equals 14 residues. Sequenced material: blood. The sequence was obtained from a woman aged 40 to 50 in good health. The chain links TRBV30 to TRBJ1-3; D gene ambiguous. The CDR3 coding sequence is TGTGCCTGGAGCCCGGGTAGCTCTGGAAACACCATATATTTT. This translates into CAWSPGSSGNTIYF.